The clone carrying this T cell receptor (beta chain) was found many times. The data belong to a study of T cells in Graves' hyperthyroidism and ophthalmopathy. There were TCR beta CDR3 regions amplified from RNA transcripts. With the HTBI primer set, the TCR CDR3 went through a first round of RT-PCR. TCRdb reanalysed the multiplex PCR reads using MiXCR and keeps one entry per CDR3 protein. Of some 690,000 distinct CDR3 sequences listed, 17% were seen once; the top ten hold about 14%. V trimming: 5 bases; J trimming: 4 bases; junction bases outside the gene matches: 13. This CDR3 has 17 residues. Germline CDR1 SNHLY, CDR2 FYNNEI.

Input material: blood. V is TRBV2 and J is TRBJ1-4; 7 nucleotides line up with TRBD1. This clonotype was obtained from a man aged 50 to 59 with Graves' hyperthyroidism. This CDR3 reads CASSTTGSNTLNEKLFF. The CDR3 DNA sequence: TGTGCCAGCAGTACGACAGGGAGCAACACTCTTAATGAAAAACTGTTTTTT.